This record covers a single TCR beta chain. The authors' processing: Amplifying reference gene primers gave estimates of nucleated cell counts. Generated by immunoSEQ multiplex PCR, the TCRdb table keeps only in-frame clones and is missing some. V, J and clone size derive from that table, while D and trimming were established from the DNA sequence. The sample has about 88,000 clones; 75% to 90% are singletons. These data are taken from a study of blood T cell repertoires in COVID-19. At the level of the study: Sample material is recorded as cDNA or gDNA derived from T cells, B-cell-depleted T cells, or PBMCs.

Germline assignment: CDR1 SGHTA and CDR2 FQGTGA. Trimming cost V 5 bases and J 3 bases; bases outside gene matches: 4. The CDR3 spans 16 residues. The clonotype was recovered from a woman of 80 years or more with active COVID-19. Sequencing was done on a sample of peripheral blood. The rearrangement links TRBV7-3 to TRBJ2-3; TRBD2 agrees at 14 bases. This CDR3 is CASSDGLAGGTDTQYF. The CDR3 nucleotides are TGTGCCAGCAGCGACGGACTAGCGGGAGGAACAGATACGCAGTATTTT.